The following is a T cell receptor (beta chain) sequence with its context. Trimming left V 3 bases short and J 11 bases short, with 16 bases between. Germline CDR1 reads SNHLY; CDR2 reads FYNNEI. The CDR3 is made up of 14 amino acids. The data were taken from a study of blood T cell repertoires in COVID-19. Study-wide background: The study drew acute and convalescent COVID-19 samples from the United States, Italy and Spain.

Authors' analysis steps: Amplification with reference gene primers provided the estimates of nucleated cell counts. Data came from immunoSEQ multiplex PCR; TCRdb stores just in-frame clones and leaves some out. The DNA gave D and trimming, while V, J and clone size come from that table. The table shows around 140,000 clones, with over 70% occurring only once. The sequence came from a man aged 70-80 years who had recovered from COVID-19. Sequenced sample: peripheral blood. V and J are TRBV2 and TRBJ1-4; perhaps TRBD1 as D (5 bases). This chain's CDR3 is CASSDGRALRKLFF. For the CDR3, the DNA is TGTGCCAGCAGTGATGGCAGGGCCCTTCGGAAACTGTTTTTT.